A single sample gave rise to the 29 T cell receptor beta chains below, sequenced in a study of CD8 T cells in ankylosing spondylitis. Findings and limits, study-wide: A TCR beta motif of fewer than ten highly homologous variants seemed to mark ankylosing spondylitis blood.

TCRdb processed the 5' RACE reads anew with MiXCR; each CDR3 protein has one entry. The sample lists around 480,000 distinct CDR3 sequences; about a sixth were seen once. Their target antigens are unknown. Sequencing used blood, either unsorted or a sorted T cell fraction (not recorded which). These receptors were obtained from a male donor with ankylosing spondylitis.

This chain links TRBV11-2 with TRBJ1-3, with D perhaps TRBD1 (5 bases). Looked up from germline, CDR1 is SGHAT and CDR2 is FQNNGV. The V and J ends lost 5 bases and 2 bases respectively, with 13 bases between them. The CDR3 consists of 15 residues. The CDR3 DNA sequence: TGTGCCAGCAGCCTTTGGGGGAGTACTGGAAACACCATATATTTT. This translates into CASSLWGSTGNTIYF.

In DNA, the CDR3 is TGTGCCAGCAGCTTAGCCCCACGAACCTCTAATGAAAAACTGTTTTTT. This translates into CASSLAPRTSNEKLFF. This chain links TRBV7-9 with TRBJ1-4; no firm D call. The CDR3 runs to 16 residues. The germline CDR1 and CDR2 sequences are SEHNR and FQNEAQ (reference sequence). Between the trimmed V and J ends, which lost 0 bases and 3 bases, there was a span of 11 bases.

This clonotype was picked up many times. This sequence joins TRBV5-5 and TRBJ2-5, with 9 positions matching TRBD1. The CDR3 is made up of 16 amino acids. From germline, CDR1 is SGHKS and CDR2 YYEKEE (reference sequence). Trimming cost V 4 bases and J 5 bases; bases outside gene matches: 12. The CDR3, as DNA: TGTGCCAGCAGCCCGCGTTGGGGACAGGGTTTGGAGACCCAGTACTTC. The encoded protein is CASSPRWGQGLETQYF.

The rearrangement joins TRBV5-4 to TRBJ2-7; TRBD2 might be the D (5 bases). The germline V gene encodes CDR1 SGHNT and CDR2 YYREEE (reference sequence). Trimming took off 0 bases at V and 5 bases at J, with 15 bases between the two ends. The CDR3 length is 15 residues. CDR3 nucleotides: TGTGCCAGCAGCTTGGATGAGGGTTTACTGGACGAGCAGTACTTC. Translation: CASSLDEGLLDEQYF. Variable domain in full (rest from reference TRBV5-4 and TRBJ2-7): ETGVTQSPTHLIKTRGQQVTLRCSSQSGHNTVSWYQQALGQGPQFIFQYYREEENGRGNFPPRFSGLQFPNYSSELNVNALELDDSALYLCASSLDEGLLDEQYFGPGTRLTVT.

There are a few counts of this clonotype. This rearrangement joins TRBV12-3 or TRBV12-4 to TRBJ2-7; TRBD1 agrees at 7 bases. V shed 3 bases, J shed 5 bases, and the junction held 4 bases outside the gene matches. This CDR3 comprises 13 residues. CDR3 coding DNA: TGTGCCAGCAGTTTTGGGCAGGGGGACGAGCAGTACTTC. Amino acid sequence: CASSFGQGDEQYF.

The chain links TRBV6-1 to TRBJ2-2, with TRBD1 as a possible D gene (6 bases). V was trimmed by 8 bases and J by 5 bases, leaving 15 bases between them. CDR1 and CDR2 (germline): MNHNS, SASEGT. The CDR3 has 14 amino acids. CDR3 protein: CASSLKGETGELFF. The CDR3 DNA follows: TGTGCCAGCTCCTTAAAGGGGGAAACCGGGGAGCTGTTTTTT.

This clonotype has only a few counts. The CDR3 sequence is CASSQEGMGQPQHF. The CDR3 region has the DNA TGTGCCAGCAGCCAAGAGGGGATGGGTCAGCCCCAGCATTTT. The chain couples TRBV4-2 to TRBJ1-5; no clear D. The CDR3 has 14 amino acids. Trimming took 0 bases from V and 6 from J, leaving 9 bases between them. The germline V gene has CDR1 LGHNA and CDR2 YNFKEQ.

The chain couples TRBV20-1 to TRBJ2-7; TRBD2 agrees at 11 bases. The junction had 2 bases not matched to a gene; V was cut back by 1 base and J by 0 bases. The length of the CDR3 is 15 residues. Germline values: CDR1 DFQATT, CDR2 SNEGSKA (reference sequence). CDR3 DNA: TGCAGTGCTAGAGCTAGCGGGGGGAGCTCCTACGAGCAGTACTTC. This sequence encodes CSARASGGSSYEQYF.

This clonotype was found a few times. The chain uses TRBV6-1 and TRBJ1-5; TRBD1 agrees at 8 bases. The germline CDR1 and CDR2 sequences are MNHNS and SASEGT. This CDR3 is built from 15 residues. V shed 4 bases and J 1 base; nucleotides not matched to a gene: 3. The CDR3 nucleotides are TGTGCCAGCAGTGCGGACAGGGCCAGCAATCAGCCCCAGCATTTT. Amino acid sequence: CASSADRASNQPQHF.

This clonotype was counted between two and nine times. CDR3 loop: CASSLVAGGNFDGYTF. CDR3 DNA: TGTGCCAGCAGTTTGGTAGCAGGGGGCAATTTCGATGGCTACACCTTC. The rearrangement joins TRBV12-3 or TRBV12-4 to TRBJ1-2; TRBD1 agrees at 8 bases. The trim removed 3 bases at V and 6 bases at J, leaving 12 bases unmatched. The CDR3 has 16 amino acids.

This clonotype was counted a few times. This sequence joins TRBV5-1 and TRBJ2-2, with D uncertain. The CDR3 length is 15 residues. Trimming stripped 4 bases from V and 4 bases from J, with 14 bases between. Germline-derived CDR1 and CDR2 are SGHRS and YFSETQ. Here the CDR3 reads CASSPISPATGELFF. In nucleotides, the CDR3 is TGCGCCAGCAGCCCGATTTCGCCTGCCACCGGGGAGCTGTTTTTT.

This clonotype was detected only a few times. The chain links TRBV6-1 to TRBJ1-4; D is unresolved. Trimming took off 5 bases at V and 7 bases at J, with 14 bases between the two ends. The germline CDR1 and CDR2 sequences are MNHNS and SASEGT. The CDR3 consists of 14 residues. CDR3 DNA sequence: TGTGCCAGCAGTCGGGGTCTGGGCGTTGAAAAACTGTTTTTT. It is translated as CASSRGLGVEKLFF.

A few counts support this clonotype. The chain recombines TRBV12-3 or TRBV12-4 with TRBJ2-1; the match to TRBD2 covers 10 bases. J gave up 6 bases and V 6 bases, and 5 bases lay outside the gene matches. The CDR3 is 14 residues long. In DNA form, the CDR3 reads TGTGCCAGCAGGGCCCTAGCGGGAGCCAATGAGCAGTTCTTC. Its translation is CASRALAGANEQFF.

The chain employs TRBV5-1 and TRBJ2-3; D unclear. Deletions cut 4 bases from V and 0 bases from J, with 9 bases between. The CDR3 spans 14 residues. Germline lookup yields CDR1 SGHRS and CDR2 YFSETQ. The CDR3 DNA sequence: TGCGCCAGCAGCCCGCCGACTAGCACAGATACGCAGTATTTT. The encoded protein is CASSPPTSTDTQYF.

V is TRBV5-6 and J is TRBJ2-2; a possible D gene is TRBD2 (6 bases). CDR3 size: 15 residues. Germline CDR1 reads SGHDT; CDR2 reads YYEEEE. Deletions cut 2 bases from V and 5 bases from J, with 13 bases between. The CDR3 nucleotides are TGTGCCAGCAGCTTCTTCGGAGGAGGGACCGGGGAGCTGTTTTTT. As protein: CASSFFGGGTGELFF.

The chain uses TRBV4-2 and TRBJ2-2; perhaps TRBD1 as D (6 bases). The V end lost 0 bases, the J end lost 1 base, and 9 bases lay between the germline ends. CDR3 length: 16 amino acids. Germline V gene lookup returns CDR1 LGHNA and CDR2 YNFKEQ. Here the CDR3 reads CASSQDYRVNTGELFF. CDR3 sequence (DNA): TGTGCCAGCAGCCAAGATTACAGGGTGAACACCGGGGAGCTGTTTTTT.

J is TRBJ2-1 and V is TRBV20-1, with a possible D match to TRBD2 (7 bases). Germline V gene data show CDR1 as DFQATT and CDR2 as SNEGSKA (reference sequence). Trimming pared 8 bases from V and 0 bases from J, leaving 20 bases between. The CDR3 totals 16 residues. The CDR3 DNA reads TGCAGTCCTCACACGGGGGGCCGGAGCTCCTACAATGAGCAGTTCTTC. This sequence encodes CSPHTGGRSSYNEQFF.

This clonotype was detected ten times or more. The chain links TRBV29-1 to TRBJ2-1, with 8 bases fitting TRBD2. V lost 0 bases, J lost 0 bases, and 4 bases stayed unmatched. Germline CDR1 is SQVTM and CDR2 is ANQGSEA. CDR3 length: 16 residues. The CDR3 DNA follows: TGCAGCGTTGAAGATCCCAGCGGGAGCTCCTACAATGAGCAGTTCTTC. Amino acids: CSVEDPSGSSYNEQFF.

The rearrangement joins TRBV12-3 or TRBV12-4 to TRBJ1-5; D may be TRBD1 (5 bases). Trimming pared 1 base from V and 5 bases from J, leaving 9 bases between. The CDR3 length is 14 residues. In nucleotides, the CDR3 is TGTGCCAGCAGTTTAGGAGGGGATTATCAGCCCCAGCATTTT. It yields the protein CASSLGGDYQPQHF.

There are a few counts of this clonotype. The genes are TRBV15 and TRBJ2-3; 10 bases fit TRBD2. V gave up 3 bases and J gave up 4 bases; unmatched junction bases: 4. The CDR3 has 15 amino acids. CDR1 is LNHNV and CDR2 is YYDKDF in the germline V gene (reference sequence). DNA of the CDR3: TGTGCCACCAGCAGCAGCGGGAGGGGGGCAGATACGCAGTATTTT. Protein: CATSSSGRGADTQYF.

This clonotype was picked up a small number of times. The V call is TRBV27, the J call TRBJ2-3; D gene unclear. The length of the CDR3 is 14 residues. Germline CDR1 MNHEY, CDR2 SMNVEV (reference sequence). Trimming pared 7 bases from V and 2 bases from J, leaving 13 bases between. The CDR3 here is CASTPGRDTDTQYF. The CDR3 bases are TGTGCCAGCACACCCGGACGAGACACAGATACGCAGTATTTT.

In nucleotides, the CDR3 is TGTGCCAGCAGTGAACGCGCAGGGGAAAATTCACCCCTCCACTTT. Its protein is CASSERAGENSPLHF. V is TRBV2 and J is TRBJ1-6; D is perhaps TRBD1 (6 bases). The CDR3 runs 15 residues. CDR1 is SNHLY and CDR2 is FYNNEI in the germline V gene. Trimming shortened V by 2 bases and J by 7 bases, and 12 bases separated the two germline ends.

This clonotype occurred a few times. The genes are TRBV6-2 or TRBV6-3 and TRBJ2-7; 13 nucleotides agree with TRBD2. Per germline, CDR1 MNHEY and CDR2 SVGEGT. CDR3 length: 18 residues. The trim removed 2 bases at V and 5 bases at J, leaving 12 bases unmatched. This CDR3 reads CASSYLPGLAGDTHEQYF. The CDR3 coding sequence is TGTGCCAGCAGTTACCTGCCCGGACTAGCGGGAGATACCCACGAGCAGTACTTC.

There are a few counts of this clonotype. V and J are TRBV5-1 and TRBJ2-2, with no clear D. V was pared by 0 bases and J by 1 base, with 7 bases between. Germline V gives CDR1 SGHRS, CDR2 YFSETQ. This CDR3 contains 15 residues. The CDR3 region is CASSLGQKNTGELFF. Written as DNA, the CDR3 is TGCGCCAGCAGCTTGGGGCAGAAGAACACCGGGGAGCTGTTTTTT.

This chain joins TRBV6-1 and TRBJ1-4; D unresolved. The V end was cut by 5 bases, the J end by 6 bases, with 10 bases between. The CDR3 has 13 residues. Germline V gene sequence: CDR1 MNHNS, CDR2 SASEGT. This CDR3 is CASSPPGDEKLFF. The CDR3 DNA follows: TGTGCCAGCAGTCCCCCCGGGGATGAAAAACTGTTTTTT.

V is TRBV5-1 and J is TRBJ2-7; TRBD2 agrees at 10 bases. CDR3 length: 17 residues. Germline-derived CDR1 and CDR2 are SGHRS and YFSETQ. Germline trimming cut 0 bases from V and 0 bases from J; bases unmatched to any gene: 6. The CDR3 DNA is TGCGCCAGCAGCTTGGTGGCTAGCGGGAGCAGCTCCTACGAGCAGTACTTC. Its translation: CASSLVASGSSSYEQYF.

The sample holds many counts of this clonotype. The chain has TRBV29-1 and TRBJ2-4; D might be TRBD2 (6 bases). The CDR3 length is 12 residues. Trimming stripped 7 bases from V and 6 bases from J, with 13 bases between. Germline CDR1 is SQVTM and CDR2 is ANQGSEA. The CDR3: CSASEEGNIQYF. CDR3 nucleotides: TGCAGCGCCTCGGAGGAGGGAAACATTCAGTACTTC.

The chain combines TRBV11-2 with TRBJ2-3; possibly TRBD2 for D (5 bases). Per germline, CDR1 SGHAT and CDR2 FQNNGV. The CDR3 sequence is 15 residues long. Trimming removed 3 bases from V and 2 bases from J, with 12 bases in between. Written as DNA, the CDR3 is TGTGCCAGCAGCTTGGCGGGCTTTGACACAGATACGCAGTATTTT. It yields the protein CASSLAGFDTDTQYF.

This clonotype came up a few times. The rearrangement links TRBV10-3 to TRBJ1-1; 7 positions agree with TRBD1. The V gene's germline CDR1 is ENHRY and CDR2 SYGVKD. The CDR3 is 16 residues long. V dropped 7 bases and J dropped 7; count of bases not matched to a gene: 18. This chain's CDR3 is CAITSDREWGFGEAFF. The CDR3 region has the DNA TGTGCCATCACCTCTGACAGGGAGTGGGGTTTCGGTGAAGCTTTCTTT.